Each of the 22 T cell receptor beta chains below was sequenced from the same sample in a study of cytomegalovirus exposure and HLA in healthy donors. TCRdb keeps only in-frame clones here, not all; method: immunoSEQ multiplex PCR. Of 110,000 to 150,000 clones in the sample, approximately 94% are singletons; the top ten hold 1.5% to 2%. The source material was PBMCs. The origin of the receptors is a man aged 18 to 30 in good health and CMV-seropositive.

The J gene is TRBJ1-1, the V gene TRBV7-9; 7 bases line up with TRBD1. With V trimmed by 5 bases and J by 0 bases, 6 bases remained unmatched. Germline V gene sequence: CDR1 SEHNR, CDR2 FQNEAQ (reference sequence). This CDR3 comprises 15 residues. In DNA, the CDR3 is TGTGCCAGCAGCCGCGACAGGGTCTTGAACACTGAAGCTTTCTTT. It codes for CASSRDRVLNTEAFF.

The rearrangement joins TRBV5-4 to TRBJ1-4, with a possible D match to TRBD1 (6 bases). V lost 0 bases and J lost 4, with 22 bases in between. The CDR3 spans 19 residues. Germline-derived CDR1 and CDR2 are SGHNT and YYREEE (reference sequence). The CDR3 coding sequence is TGTGCCAGCAGCTTGGCCATCGAGGGCAGGGGAGTGAGTAATGAAAAACTGTTTTTT. This encodes CASSLAIEGRGVSNEKLFF. The full variable domain, in which reference TRBV5-4 and TRBJ1-4 provide the parts outside the CDR3, is ETGVTQSPTHLIKTRGQQVTLRCSSQSGHNTVSWYQQALGQGPQFIFQYYREEENGRGNFPPRFSGLQFPNYSSELNVNALELDDSALYLCASSLAIEGRGVSNEKLFFGSGTQLSVL.

The genes are TRBV11-3 and TRBJ2-6; 10 positions agree with TRBD2. The germline V gene encodes CDR1 SGHNT and CDR2 YENEEA. This CDR3 region has 18 residues. V shed 1 base and J 0 bases; nucleotides not matched to a gene: 3. The CDR3 sequence is CASSLVLAGDSGANVLTF. As DNA, the CDR3 is TGTGCCAGCAGCTTAGTGCTAGCGGGAGACTCTGGGGCCAACGTCCTGACTTTC. The full variable domain, with the rest looked up from reference TRBV11-3 and TRBJ2-6, is EAGVVQSPRYKIIEKKQPVAFWCNPISGHNTLYWYLQNLGQGPELLIRYENEEAVDDSQLPKDRFSAERLKGVDSTLKIQPAELGDSAVYLCASSLVLAGDSGANVLTFGAGSRLTVL.

V usage is TRBV11-2 and J usage is TRBJ2-3, with D tentatively TRBD2 (6 bases). V was clipped by 2 bases and J by 0 bases, with 21 bases between them. CDR1 is SGHAT and CDR2 is FQNNGV in the germline V gene. The CDR3 is 19 residues long. The CDR3 nucleotides read TGTGCCAGCAGCTTATCCCCCCTTATAGCGGCAATTAGCACAGATACGCAGTATTTT. It codes for CASSLSPLIAAISTDTQYF.

The chain employs TRBV5-1 and TRBJ1-6, with D maybe TRBD1 (5 bases). The CDR3 is 16 residues long. V lost 4 bases, J lost 0 bases, and 11 bases lay in between. Germline CDR1 SGHRS, CDR2 YFSETQ. CDR3 DNA: TGCGCCAGCAGCCTCCGGGGGGTCTCCTATAATTCACCCCTCCACTTT. As protein: CASSLRGVSYNSPLHF.

The V call is TRBV7-6, the J call TRBJ2-3; TRBD2 is a possible D gene (5 bases). CDR1 is SGHVS and CDR2 is FNYEAQ in the germline V gene. The CDR3 length is 13 residues. V shed 1 base and J shed 6 bases, with 8 bases lying between them. The CDR3 spells CASSLGRSDTQYF. The CDR3 DNA sequence: TGTGCCAGCAGCTTAGGGAGGTCGGATACGCAGTATTTT.

The rearrangement joins TRBV30 to TRBJ1-2; TRBD1 matches 8 bases. Germline-derived CDR1 and CDR2 are GTSNPN and SVGIG (reference sequence). V dropped 2 bases and J dropped 8; count of bases not matched to a gene: 4. The CDR3 runs 12 residues. In DNA, the CDR3 is TGTGCCTGGAGTCTCGACAGGGGAGGCTACACCTTC. Its protein product is CAWSLDRGGYTF.

V gene TRBV29-1 combines with J gene TRBJ1-2, with 7 nucleotides matching TRBD1. The CDR3 is 13 amino acids. Per the germline V gene, CDR1 is SQVTM and CDR2 is ANQGSEA. V dropped 3 bases and J dropped 4; count of bases not matched to a gene: 5. CDR3 DNA sequence: TGCAGCGTTGAGGACAGGAGCCCCTATGGCTACACCTTC. This sequence encodes CSVEDRSPYGYTF.

The chain recombines TRBV28 with TRBJ2-1, with TRBD2 matching over 15 bases. The CDR3 runs 19 residues. V was clipped by 4 bases and J by 4 bases; unmatched bases: 11. In germline, CDR1 is MDHEN, CDR2 SYDVKM. The CDR3 loop is CASSSWTSGRARDYNEQFF. Here the CDR3 DNA reads TGTGCCAGCAGTTCGTGGACTAGCGGGAGGGCCCGCGATTACAATGAGCAGTTCTTC.

The CDR3 DNA sequence: TGTGCCACCTGCTCGACAGGGTCCTACAATGAGCAGTTCTTC. Residues: CATCSTGSYNEQFF. J is TRBJ2-1 and V is TRBV27; 7 bases agree with TRBD1. This CDR3 is built from 14 residues. The V gene end was trimmed by 10 bases and the J gene end by 1 base; junction bases not matched to a gene: 7. Germline V CDR1 and CDR2: MNHEY, SMNVEV (reference sequence).

This CDR3 is CASSIGTENTEAFF. The CDR3 bases are TGTGCCAGTAGTATTGGGACAGAGAACACTGAAGCTTTCTTT. This chain joins TRBV19 and TRBJ1-1; 7 bases are a match to TRBD1. Germline trimming cut 3 bases from V and 1 base from J; bases unmatched to any gene: 2. Germline V CDR1 and CDR2: LNHDA, SQIVND (reference sequence). The CDR3 totals 14 residues.

This chain joins TRBV10-3 and TRBJ2-2; TRBD1 matches 8 bases. The CDR3 loop spans 14 amino acids. V shed 11 bases and J 1 base; nucleotides not matched to a gene: 6. In germline, CDR1 is ENHRY, CDR2 SYGVKD. The DNA of the CDR3 is TGTGCCGTTCAAGGACAGGGGAACACCGGGGAGCTGTTTTTT. Protein sequence: CAVQGQGNTGELFF.

The chain combines TRBV28 with TRBJ2-3, with a possible D match to TRBD2 (6 bases). CDR3 length: 12 amino acids. CDR1 and CDR2 (germline): MDHEN, SYDVKM. V lost 2 bases to trimming and J lost 11 bases, with 11 bases between them. CDR3 region: CASSLPGTRQYF. CDR3 DNA: TGTGCCAGCAGTTTACCCGGGACTCGGCAGTATTTT.

The CDR3: CASRRTSGIGDTQYF. The DNA for the CDR3 is TGTGCCAGCAGGCGGACTAGCGGGATCGGTGATACGCAGTATTTT. V is TRBV27 and J is TRBJ2-3, with 12 bases aligning to TRBD2. The CDR3 contains 15 residues. V lost 6 bases and J lost 6; bases outside the gene matches: 7. The germline V gene has CDR1 MNHEY and CDR2 SMNVEV (reference sequence).

The rearrangement uses TRBV11-2 and TRBJ1-1; D is unresolved. Germline CDR1 is SGHAT and CDR2 is FQNNGV. This CDR3 has 15 amino acids. V lost 0 bases and J 0 bases, leaving 8 bases between the germline ends. The CDR3 DNA reads TGTGCCAGCAGCTTAGAGTGGGCGTTGAACACTGAAGCTTTCTTT. Its translation: CASSLEWALNTEAFF.

The genes are TRBV27 and TRBJ1-3, with D possibly matching TRBD1 (5 bases). Germline V gene sequence: CDR1 MNHEY, CDR2 SMNVEV (reference sequence). V was shortened by 9 bases and J by 6 bases, with 24 bases between the two germline ends. The CDR3 sequence is 16 residues long. The DNA for the CDR3 is TGTGCCAGTCTTTTAGGGGCAGGTCCCCGCGAAAACACCATATATTTT. It is translated as CASLLGAGPRENTIYF.

CDR3 bases: TGTGCCAGCAGCTCCGGTTCCTATGGCTACACCTTC. This translates into CASSSGSYGYTF. The chain recombines TRBV5-6 with TRBJ1-2; the D is unclear. Germline values: CDR1 SGHDT, CDR2 YYEEEE. The CDR3 is 12 residues long. V lost 3 bases, J lost 4 bases, and 7 bases lay in between.

This clone was counted a few times. The gene calls are TRBV6-1 and TRBJ2-7, with TRBD2 matching over 12 bases. Germline V gene data show CDR1 as MNHNS and CDR2 as SASEGT. V shed 8 bases and J 5 bases; nucleotides not matched to a gene: 10. CDR3 length equals 15 residues. The CDR3 reads CASGRLAGEDDEQYF. The CDR3 nucleotides are TGTGCCAGCGGGCGACTAGCGGGAGAGGACGACGAGCAGTACTTC.

The chain carries TRBV7-9 and TRBJ2-1, with D hard to call. Trimming removed 3 bases from V and 6 bases from J, with 12 bases in between. This CDR3 is 14 amino acids long. The germline V gene encodes CDR1 SEHNR and CDR2 FQNEAQ (reference sequence). CDR3 in DNA: TGTGCCAGCAGCTTTGCGTCGGTCGTCAATGAGCAGTTCTTC. Translated: CASSFASVVNEQFF.

The CDR3 bases are TGCAGCGTTGCTAGCGGGAGGTGGGCAGGGGAGCAGTTCTTC. Translating gives CSVASGRWAGEQFF. This chain uses TRBV29-1 with TRBJ2-1; 11 nucleotides line up with TRBD2. This CDR3 comprises 14 residues. CDR1 and CDR2 from the germline V gene are SQVTM and ANQGSEA. The V and J ends lost 4 bases and 10 bases, in that order; junction bases with no gene match: 9.

The rearrangement links TRBV5-1 to TRBJ2-7; possible D gene TRBD2, 7 bases. Per germline, CDR1 SGHRS and CDR2 YFSETQ. The V end was cut by 2 bases, the J end by 0 bases, with 24 bases between. CDR3 length equals 19 residues. The CDR3 protein is CASSLGRGASSFSSYEQYF. In DNA form, the CDR3 reads TGCGCCAGCAGCTTAGGTCGGGGGGCAAGTTCTTTCAGCTCCTACGAGCAGTACTTC.

The CDR3 sequence: CASSWGLAGGLTYEQYF. CDR3 bases: TGCGCCAGCAGCTGGGGACTAGCGGGAGGACTAACCTACGAGCAGTACTTC. The genes are TRBV5-1 and TRBJ2-7; 15 nucleotides agree with TRBD2. This CDR3 is built from 17 residues. The germline CDR1 and CDR2 sequences are SGHRS and YFSETQ. With 3 bases clipped from V and 2 bases from J, the junction kept 6 bases outside the gene matches. Full variable domain (missing parts from reference TRBV5-1 and TRBJ2-7): KAGVTQTPRYLIKTRGQQVTLSCSPISGHRSVSWYQQTPGQGLQFLFEYFSETQRNKGNFPGRFSGRQFSNSRSEMNVSTLELGDSALYLCASSWGLAGGLTYEQYFGPGTRLTVT.